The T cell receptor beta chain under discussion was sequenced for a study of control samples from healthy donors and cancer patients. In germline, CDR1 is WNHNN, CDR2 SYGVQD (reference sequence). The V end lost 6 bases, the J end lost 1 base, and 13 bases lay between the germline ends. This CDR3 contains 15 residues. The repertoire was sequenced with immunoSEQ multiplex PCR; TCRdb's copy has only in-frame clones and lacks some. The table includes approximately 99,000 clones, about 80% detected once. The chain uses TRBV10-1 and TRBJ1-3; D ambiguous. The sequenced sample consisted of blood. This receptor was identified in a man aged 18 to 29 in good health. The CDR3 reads CASRPRADSGNTIYF. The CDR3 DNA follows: TGCGCCAGCAGACCCCGGGCCGATTCTGGAAACACCATATATTTT.